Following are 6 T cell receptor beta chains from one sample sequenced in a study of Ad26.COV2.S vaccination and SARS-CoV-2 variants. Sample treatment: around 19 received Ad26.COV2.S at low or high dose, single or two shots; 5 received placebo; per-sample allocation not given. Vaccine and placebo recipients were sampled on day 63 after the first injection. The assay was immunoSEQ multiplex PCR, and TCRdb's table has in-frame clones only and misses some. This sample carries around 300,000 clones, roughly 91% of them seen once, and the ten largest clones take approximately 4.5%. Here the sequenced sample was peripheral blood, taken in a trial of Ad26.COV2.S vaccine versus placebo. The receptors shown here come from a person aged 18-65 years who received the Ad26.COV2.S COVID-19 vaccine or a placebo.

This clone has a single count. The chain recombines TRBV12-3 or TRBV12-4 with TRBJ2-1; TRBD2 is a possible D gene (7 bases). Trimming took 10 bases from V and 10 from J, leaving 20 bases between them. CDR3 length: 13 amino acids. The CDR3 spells CATGGGLLLEQFF. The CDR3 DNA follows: TGTGCCACTGGGGGGGGGCTTTTGCTGGAGCAGTTCTTC.

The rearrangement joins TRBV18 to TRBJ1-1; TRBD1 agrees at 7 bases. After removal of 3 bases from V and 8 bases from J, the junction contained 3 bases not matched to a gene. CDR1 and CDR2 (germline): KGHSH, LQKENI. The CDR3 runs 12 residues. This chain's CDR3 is CASSPDREEAFF. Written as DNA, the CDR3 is TGTGCCAGCTCACCTGACAGGGAAGAAGCTTTCTTT.

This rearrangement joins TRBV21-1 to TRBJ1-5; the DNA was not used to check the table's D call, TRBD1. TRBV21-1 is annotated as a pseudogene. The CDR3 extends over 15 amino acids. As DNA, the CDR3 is TGTGCCAGCAGCAGGGTAAACCGACACAATCAGCCCCAGCATTTT. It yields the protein CASSRVNRHNQPQHF.

The CDR3, as DNA: TGTGCCAGCAGCTTGGAGGTTGGGGGGCTCGAGCAGTACTTC. It specifies CASSLEVGGLEQYF. The chain joins TRBV5-6 to TRBJ2-7; D is perhaps TRBD1 or TRBD2 (6 bases each). This CDR3 comprises 14 residues. CDR1 is SGHDT, CDR2 YYEEEE, per germline. Trimming stripped 0 bases from V and 6 bases from J, with 13 bases between.

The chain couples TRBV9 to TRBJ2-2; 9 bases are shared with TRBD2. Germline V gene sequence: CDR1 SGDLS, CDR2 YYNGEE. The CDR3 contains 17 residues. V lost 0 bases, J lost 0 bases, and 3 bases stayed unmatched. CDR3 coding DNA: TGTGCCAGCAGCGTAGGTCGCGGGAGGGCGAACACCGGGGAGCTGTTTTTT. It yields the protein CASSVGRGRANTGELFF.

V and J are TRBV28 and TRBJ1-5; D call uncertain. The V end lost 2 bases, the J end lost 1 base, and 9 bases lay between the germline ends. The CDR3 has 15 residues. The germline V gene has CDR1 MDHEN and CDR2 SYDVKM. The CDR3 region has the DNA TGTGCCAGCAGTTTACGAGTTGCAAGCAATCAGCCCCAGCATTTT. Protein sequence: CASSLRVASNQPQHF.